The 3 T cell receptor beta chains below all came from one sample that was sequenced in a study of control samples from healthy donors and cancer patients. The data were produced by immunoSEQ multiplex PCR, yet TCRdb's version contains in-frame clones alone and is incomplete. The profile shows tens of thousands of clones, 90% to 95% of them singletons. Source material: PBMCs. The source of these receptors is a woman aged 35 to 49 with lung cancer.

The chain is built from TRBV19 and TRBJ2-7, with 10 bases that match TRBD1. The germline V gene encodes CDR1 LNHDA and CDR2 SQIVND (reference sequence). V lost 5 bases, J lost 3 bases, and 4 bases stayed unmatched. The CDR3 length is 14 residues. CDR3 nucleotides: TGTGCCAGTAGTCCTTGGGACAGGGGCTACGAGCAGTACTTC. Amino acid sequence: CASSPWDRGYEQYF.

This chain joins TRBV12-3 or TRBV12-4 and TRBJ1-2, with D perhaps matching TRBD1 (5 bases). The ends were cut back, 6 bases at V and 4 bases at J, with 12 bases in the middle. The CDR3 is 13 residues long. CDR3 bases: TGTGCCAGCAGCACAAGGGGATCCTATGGCTACACCTTC. Translation: CASSTRGSYGYTF.

This clone was counted once. The V gene is TRBV20-1, the J gene TRBJ1-4; D is ambiguous. V lost 6 bases to trimming and J lost 8 bases, with 7 bases between them. Germline V gene sequence: CDR1 DFQATT, CDR2 SNEGSKA (reference sequence). This CDR3 contains 10 residues. CDR3 region: CSAPREKLFF. Written as DNA, the CDR3 is TGCAGTGCCCCAAGAGAAAAACTGTTTTTT.